Listed below are T cell receptor beta chains from one sample, sequenced in a study of cytomegalovirus exposure and HLA in healthy donors. Sequencing was performed with immunoSEQ multiplex PCR; in TCRdb, only in-frame clones are kept and a portion is missing. The sample consists of about 140,000 clones, around four fifths of them appearing once. What was sequenced was PBMCs. The receptors shown here come from a woman in her thirties or forties in good health and CMV-seronegative. Both conserved end residues are part of each CDR3. A D gene is named only where the DNA matches it firmly. Some rows mark clone size as missing; the rest say once, few, many or name a class of expanded clone.

J: TRBJ1-5; size: .; D: TRBD1; V: TRBV28; length: 15; DNA: TGTGCCAGCAGTTCACCGGGACAGGGGAAACAGCCCCAGCATTTT; CDR3: CASSSPGQGKQPQHF
J: TRBJ2-7; size: .; D: TRBD2; V: TRBV28; length: 15; DNA: TGTGCCAGCAGTTTCCCGGACGGGGGGTCGTACGAGCAGTACTTC; CDR3: CASSFPDGGSYEQYF
J: TRBJ2-7; size: once; D: .; V: TRBV6-1; length: 14; DNA: TGTGCCAGCAGTGATTCGGGGAGGAGAAACGAGCAGTACTTC; CDR3: CASSDSGRRNEQYF
J: TRBJ2-2; size: .; D: TRBD1; V: TRBV25-1; length: 14; DNA: TGTGCCAGAGACAGGGGGCAGGGCACCGGGGAGCTGTTTTTT; CDR3: CARDRGQGTGELFF
J: TRBJ1-1; size: .; D: .; V: TRBV20-1; length: 11; DNA: TGCAGTTACCCCACAAACACTGAAGCTTTCTTT; CDR3: CSYPTNTEAFF
J: TRBJ2-1; size: .; D: .; V: TRBV2; length: 10; DNA: TGTGCCAGCAGTGTTCTTGAGCAGTTCTTC; CDR3: CASSVLEQFF
J: TRBJ2-7; size: once; D: TRBD2; V: TRBV7-9; length: 15; DNA: TGTGCCAGCAGCTCAGGGACTAGTCTCTCCTACGAGCAGTACTTC; CDR3: CASSSGTSLSYEQYF
J: TRBJ1-4; size: .; D: .; V: TRBV27; length: 16; DNA: TGTGCCAGCAGTCCCCTCGGGGAGGGTGAGCAGGAAAAACTGTTTTTT; CDR3: CASSPLGEGEQEKLFF
J: TRBJ2-1; size: .; D: .; V: TRBV30; length: 13; DNA: TGTGCCTGGAGCTATTCCCTCTACAATGAGCAGTTCTTC; CDR3: CAWSYSLYNEQFF
J: TRBJ2-2; size: .; D: TRBD2; V: TRBV7-3; length: 16; DNA: TGTGCCAGCAGCCCCAATAGCGGGAGCGGCACCGGGGAGCTGTTTTTT; CDR3: CASSPNSGSGTGELFF
J: TRBJ1-4; size: .; D: TRBD1; V: TRBV9; length: 15; DNA: TGTGCCAGCAGCCCCCGACAGGGGGCTGGGGAAAAACTGTTTTTT; CDR3: CASSPRQGAGEKLFF
J: TRBJ2-3; size: .; D: .; V: TRBV15; length: 16; DNA: TGTGCCACCAGCAGAGATCGTGGGCATGGGGGGGATACGCAGTATTTT; CDR3: CATSRDRGHGGDTQYF
J: TRBJ2-7; size: .; D: TRBD1; V: TRBV9; length: 15; DNA: TGTGCCAGCAGCGAGGGGGGACAGGGAATCTACGAGCAGTACTTC; CDR3: CASSEGGQGIYEQYF
J: TRBJ2-5; size: .; D: TRBD2; V: TRBV7-6; length: 16; DNA: TGTGCCAGCAGCAAATATACGGGGGGGGACCAAGAGACCCAGTACTTC; CDR3: CASSKYTGGDQETQYF
J: TRBJ2-3; size: .; D: TRBD1; V: TRBV4-3; length: 14; DNA: TGCGCCAGCAGCCAGACAGGGATTCCAGATACGCAGTATTTT; CDR3: CASSQTGIPDTQYF
J: TRBJ2-1; size: .; D: .; V: TRBV28; length: 13; DNA: TGTGCCAGCAGGGAAGGACAGAACAATGAGCAGTTCTTC; CDR3: CASREGQNNEQFF
J: TRBJ1-1; size: .; D: TRBD1; V: TRBV6-6; length: 12; DNA: TGTGCCAGCAGTCCCAGGGGGGTTGAAGCTTTCTTT; CDR3: CASSPRGVEAFF
J: TRBJ2-1; size: .; D: TRBD1; V: TRBV2; length: 16; DNA: TGTGCCAGCAGGGGACAGGCCACCAGCTCCTACAATGAGCAGTTCTTC; CDR3: CASRGQATSSYNEQFF
J: TRBJ2-7; size: .; D: .; V: TRBV10-3; length: 15; DNA: TGTGCCATCAGTGAGTCGTCAAGGCAGGGGTACGAGCAGTACTTC; CDR3: CAISESSRQGYEQYF
J: TRBJ1-1; size: .; D: TRBD1; V: TRBV4-1; length: 16; DNA: TGCGCCAGCAGCCAAGAACAGGGGAGCCTGAACACTGAAGCTTTCTTT; CDR3: CASSQEQGSLNTEAFF
J: TRBJ1-5; size: .; D: TRBD1; V: TRBV27; length: 17; DNA: TGTGCCAGCAGTCCGAACAGGGGGCGAGATCTGAATCAGCCCCAGCATTTT; CDR3: CASSPNRGRDLNQPQHF
J: TRBJ1-4; size: .; D: .; V: TRBV5-1; length: 15; DNA: TGCGCCAGCAGCGCCAGGGTAGGGACTAATGAAAAACTGTTTTTT; CDR3: CASSARVGTNEKLFF
J: TRBJ1-4; size: .; D: TRBD1; V: TRBV7-9; length: 13; DNA: TGTGCCAGCCAAGGGGGCGAGGCTGAAAAACTGTTTTTT; CDR3: CASQGGEAEKLFF
J: TRBJ1-5; size: once; D: .; V: TRBV10-2; length: 13; DNA: TGCGCCAGCAGTGAACAGGGCGGCCAGCCCCAGCATTTT; CDR3: CASSEQGGQPQHF
J: TRBJ1-1; size: .; D: TRBD1; V: TRBV5-5; length: 15; DNA: TGTGCCAGCAGATTGGGACAGGGGATAAGCACTGAAGCTTTCTTT; CDR3: CASRLGQGISTEAFF
J: TRBJ2-5; size: .; D: .; V: TRBV9; length: 14; DNA: TGTGCCAGCAGCGACCTAGGATCGGGGGAGACCCAGTACTTC; CDR3: CASSDLGSGETQYF
J: TRBJ1-4; size: .; D: TRBD1; V: TRBV5-1; length: 15; DNA: TGCGCCAGCAGCTTGGCTGGGACAGGGAATGAAAAACTGTTTTTT; CDR3: CASSLAGTGNEKLFF
J: TRBJ1-1; size: few; D: .; V: TRBV6-5; length: 11; DNA: TGTGCCAGCAGTTCAGGAACTGAAGCTTTCTTT; CDR3: CASSSGTEAFF
J: TRBJ2-1; size: .; D: TRBD1; V: TRBV7-2; length: 16; DNA: TGTGCCAGCAGCTTCGCCGGGACAGGCTCCTACAATGAGCAGTTCTTC; CDR3: CASSFAGTGSYNEQFF
J: TRBJ2-5; size: .; D: TRBD2; V: TRBV4-1; length: 17; DNA: TGCGCCAGCAGCCAATACGAACCGGGACTAAAAACAGAGACCCAGTACTTC; CDR3: CASSQYEPGLKTETQYF
J: TRBJ2-5; size: .; D: .; V: TRBV14; length: 14; DNA: TGTGCCAGCAGCCATTTGGTGGAGGAGGGGACCCAGTACTTC; CDR3: CASSHLVEEGTQYF
J: TRBJ2-3; size: once; D: .; V: TRBV30; length: 15; DNA: TGTGCCTGGAGTGTAAAAACAGAGAAGCTAGATACGCAGTATTTT; CDR3: CAWSVKTEKLDTQYF
J: TRBJ2-1; size: .; D: TRBD2; V: TRBV28; length: 17; DNA: TGTGCCAGCACCTTAGCCCCGCTTGGGGGTTTAGCGGGAGGGCCCATCTTC; CDR3: CASTLAPLGGLAGGPIF
J: TRBJ2-3; size: .; D: TRBD2; V: TRBV25-1; length: 16; DNA: TGTGCCAGCAGCCCGCGGGGGATCGGGAGTCGGGATACGCAGTATTTT; CDR3: CASSPRGIGSRDTQYF
J: TRBJ2-7; size: few; D: TRBD1; V: TRBV28; length: 15; DNA: TGTGCCAGCAGACTCCACACAGGGGCCTTTTACGAGCAGTACTTC; CDR3: CASRLHTGAFYEQYF
J: TRBJ1-6; size: .; D: .; V: TRBV28; length: 13; DNA: TGTGCCAGCAGTCCCAGGAATAATTCACCCCTCCACTTT; CDR3: CASSPRNNSPLHF
J: TRBJ2-7; size: .; D: TRBD1; V: TRBV5-1; length: 14; DNA: TGCGCCAGCACCTACGACAGGGGTGTCTACGAGCAGTACTTC; CDR3: CASTYDRGVYEQYF
J: TRBJ2-7; size: .; D: .; V: TRBV7-6; length: 16; DNA: TGTGCCAGCAGCCCCCTTGACAGCGCAGGGATCTACGAGCAGTACTTC; CDR3: CASSPLDSAGIYEQYF
J: TRBJ2-1; size: .; D: TRBD2; V: TRBV5-6; length: 15; DNA: TGTGCCAGCAGCATCGGGACTAGCGGAGCCAATGAGCAGTTCTTC; CDR3: CASSIGTSGANEQFF
J: TRBJ1-2; size: .; D: .; V: TRBV25-1; length: 12; DNA: TGTGCCAGCAGGGAGACAGAGCATGGCTACACCTTC; CDR3: CASRETEHGYTF